This TCR beta chain was recovered during a study of molecular identifiers for immune sequencing clone quantification. Looking at the study overall: Sequencing covered four of five parts into which replicate RNA from about 20,000 or 100,000 naive CD8 cells was split.

The use of previously described methods and listed TCR primers produced the bulk TCR libraries. Each CDR3 protein is one row after TCRdb ran MiXCR on the PCR reads. The sample lists a few hundred thousand distinct CDR3 sequences; about 23% were seen once. This CDR3 spans 16 amino acids. Trimming removed 4 bases at V and 2 bases at J, with 14 bases between. Germline values: CDR1 LGHDT, CDR2 YNNKEL (reference sequence). This clonotype has only a few counts. Sequencing was done on a sample of naive CD8+ T cells from blood, with Jurkat cell RNA spiked in. Subset in this sample: FACS-sorted CD8+CD4-CCR7+CD45RA+ naive T cells. The chain is built from TRBV3-1 and TRBJ2-2; D perhaps matches TRBD2 (6 bases). This sequence originates from a human donor in good health. Some libraries in this study had Jurkat cell RNA spiked in. CDR3 coding DNA: TGTGCCAGCAGCCCCTTTGGGGGGTATAACACCGGGGAGCTGTTTTTT. It codes for CASSPFGGYNTGELFF. The whole variable domain, remainder taken from reference TRBV3-1 and TRBJ2-2, is DTAVSQTPKYLVTQMGNDKSIKCEQNLGHDTMYWYKQDSKKFLKIMFSYNNKELIINETVPNRFSPKSPDKAHLNLHINSLELGDSAVYFCASSPFGGYNTGELFFGEGSRLTVL.